Listed here are 19 T cell receptor beta chains from one sample, sequenced in a study of blood T cells in healthy people across ages. A second 7 to 11 cycle PCR used barcoded and J-beta primers. One entry per CDR3 protein results from TCRdb running MiXCR on the 5' RACE reads. Of 850,000 to 1,000,000 distinct CDR3 sequences in the sample, about 44% were seen once. Sequenced: blood. The receptor set was obtained from a man younger than 45 in good health.

Details on this clonotype: The junction departs from germline at one end; a sequencing error may be responsible. J is TRBJ2-2 and V is TRBV7-7; perhaps TRBD2 as D (6 bases). This CDR3 region has 14 residues. Germline lookup yields CDR1 SSHAT and CDR2 FNYEAQ (reference sequence). CDR3 DNA sequence: TGTGCTAGCAGCTTAGCGGAGAGCACCGGGGAGCTGTTTTTT. Its translation: CASSLAESTGELFF.

This clonotype was observed a few times. DNA of the CDR3: TGCGCCAGCAGCCAAGAATCAACAACCTTTTTACATGGCTACACCTTC. This codes for CASSQESTTFLHGYTF. The V and J genes are TRBV4-3 and TRBJ1-2; no clear D. Germline V CDR1 and CDR2: LGHNA, YSLEER. V was trimmed by 0 bases and J by 6 bases, leaving 17 bases between them. The CDR3 contains 16 residues.

The chain is built from TRBV28 and TRBJ1-2; D is possibly TRBD1 (6 bases). Germline CDR1 and CDR2: MDHEN and SYDVKM. This CDR3 has 14 residues. The V end lost 8 bases, the J end lost 1 base, and 14 bases lay between the germline ends. CDR3: CASVRGVLNYGYTF. CDR3 DNA: TGTGCCAGCGTCAGGGGCGTCCTTAACTATGGCTACACCTTC.

V gene TRBV11-2 combines with J gene TRBJ2-1; the match to TRBD1 covers 11 bases. Germline-derived CDR1 and CDR2 are SGHAT and FQNNGV. V shed 5 bases and J 6 bases; nucleotides not matched to a gene: 12. The CDR3 is made up of 17 amino acids. The CDR3 spells CASSTYRGTGGSNEQFF. The CDR3 DNA reads as TGTGCCAGCAGCACATACCGAGGGACAGGGGGGAGCAATGAGCAGTTCTTC.

A note on this clonotype: At one end the junction does not follow the germline gene, possibly because of a read error. The rearrangement uses TRBV9 and TRBJ2-1; TRBD1 matches 8 bases. From germline, CDR1 is SGDLS and CDR2 YYNGEE. The CDR3 consists of 16 residues. CDR3 sequence (DNA): TGTGCCTGCAGCGTAGGGGTGGACAGGGTATACAATGAGCAGTTCTTC. Translated, it gives CACSVGVDRVYNEQFF.

This clonotype showed up just once. The chain combines TRBV24-1 with TRBJ1-5; TRBD1 agrees at 9 bases. Germline lookup yields CDR1 KGHDR and CDR2 SFDVKD. V dropped 4 bases and J dropped 2; count of bases not matched to a gene: 5. This CDR3 has 16 amino acids. This CDR3 reads CATSDPGQGGNQPQHF. DNA of the CDR3: TGTGCCACCAGTGACCCGGGACAGGGTGGCAATCAGCCCCAGCATTTT.

This chain links TRBV7-9 with TRBJ2-3, with 8 positions matching TRBD2. This CDR3 comprises 15 residues. After removal of 2 bases from V and 5 bases from J, the junction contained 6 bases not matched to a gene. Germline CDR1 and CDR2: SEHNR and FQNEAQ (reference sequence). The CDR3 DNA is TGTGCCAGCAGCTTATGGTCGGGGGGGGAAGATACGCAGTATTTT. As protein: CASSLWSGGEDTQYF.

The rearrangement joins TRBV18 to TRBJ2-3, with 7 bases lining up with TRBD1. Germline V CDR1 and CDR2: KGHSH, LQKENI. The ends lost 6 bases at V and 2 bases at J; junction bases unmatched: 8. The CDR3 runs to 15 residues. CDR3 residues: CASSVTGTATDTQYF. CDR3 nucleotides: TGTGCCAGCTCGGTGACAGGGACGGCCACAGATACGCAGTATTTT.

As for this clonotype: A junction end diverges from the germline sequence, so it may reflect a read error. J is TRBJ1-6 and V is TRBV12-3 or TRBV12-4; maybe TRBD1 (5 bases). The CDR3 has 15 amino acids. The CDR3 loop is CTSSSPGRYNSPLHF. CDR3 DNA sequence: TGTACCAGCAGTTCTCCGGGACGGTATAATTCACCCCTCCACTTT.

This clonotype has only a few counts. This chain uses TRBV27 with TRBJ2-7, with a weak D call TRBD1 (5 bases). Germline V gene sequence: CDR1 MNHEY, CDR2 SMNVEV (reference sequence). The CDR3 runs 13 residues. V lost 6 bases to trimming and J lost 4 bases, with 13 bases between them. CDR3 nucleotide sequence: TGTGCCAGCAGCTCGGACATGACTTACGAGCAGTACTTC. Encoded protein: CASSSDMTYEQYF.

The chain couples TRBV6-1 to TRBJ2-7; perhaps TRBD2 as D (6 bases). CDR3 length: 13 residues. The ends were cut back, 7 bases at V and 1 base at J, with 11 bases in the middle. The germline V gene encodes CDR1 MNHNS and CDR2 SASEGT. The CDR3: CASNSGSSYEQYF. CDR3 sequence (DNA): TGTGCCAGCAATAGCGGCAGTTCCTACGAGCAGTACTTC.

This chain links TRBV4-1 with TRBJ1-5; no firm D call. CDR3 size: 14 residues. V gave up 0 bases and J gave up 4 bases, with 7 bases separating them. The germline V gene encodes CDR1 MGHRA and CDR2 YSYEKL. The DNA of the CDR3 is TGCGCCAGCAGCCAAGATGGATTTAATCAGCCCCAGCATTTT. Amino acid sequence: CASSQDGFNQPQHF.

The chain carries TRBV10-3 and TRBJ2-7, with D perhaps TRBD1 or TRBD2 (5 bases each). Trimming removed 5 bases from V and 2 bases from J, with 13 bases in between. The CDR3 has 14 residues. Germline loops: CDR1 ENHRY, CDR2 SYGVKD. DNA for the CDR3: TGTGCCATCAGTATGGCCGGGACCGCCTACGAGCAGTACTTC. Its translation is CAISMAGTAYEQYF.

The V gene is TRBV12-3 or TRBV12-4, the J gene TRBJ2-4, with 10 bases identical to TRBD1. This CDR3 has 15 amino acids. V was clipped by 4 bases and J by 1 base; unmatched bases: 1. CDR3 protein: CASSSDRGAKNIQYF. The CDR3 coding sequence is TGTGCCAGCAGTTCGGACAGGGGGGCCAAAAACATTCAGTACTTC.

This rearrangement joins TRBV6-5 to TRBJ2-1; no firm D call. The CDR3 spans 13 residues. With 2 bases removed from V and 7 bases from J, the gap between germline ends came to 9 bases. Per germline, CDR1 MNHEY and CDR2 SVGAGI. The CDR3 reads CASSYRASNEQFF. CDR3 DNA: TGTGCCAGCAGTTACCGGGCTAGTAATGAGCAGTTCTTC.

Only a few counts were recorded for this clonotype. The V gene is TRBV6-4, the J gene TRBJ2-1; D possibly corresponds to TRBD2 (7 bases). This CDR3 is 15 amino acids long. Trimming removed 6 bases at V and 8 bases at J, with 20 bases between. Germline V gene sequence: CDR1 MRHNA, CDR2 SNTAGT. The CDR3, as DNA: TGTGCCAGCAGCGAAAGATCGGGGGGCTCAGATGAGCAGTTCTTC. It yields the protein CASSERSGGSDEQFF.

This clonotype has a count of ten or more. The CDR3 protein is CASSLGQNSPLHF. CDR3 bases: TGTGCCAGCAGCTTAGGTCAAAATTCACCCCTCCACTTT. This chain connects TRBV7-2 to TRBJ1-6; D call uncertain. V lost 1 base and J 7 bases, leaving 5 bases between the germline ends. The germline V gene encodes CDR1 SGHTA and CDR2 FQGNSA. The CDR3 has 13 residues.

V gene TRBV7-2 combines with J gene TRBJ1-6; 10 bases match TRBD1. The ends lost 2 bases at V and 8 bases at J; junction bases unmatched: 9. Germline values: CDR1 SGHTA, CDR2 FQGNSA. The CDR3 has 17 amino acids. CDR3 sequence (DNA): TGTGCCAGCAGCTTACTGACCCTCGACAGGGGGCATTCACCCCTCCACTTT. Amino acid sequence: CASSLLTLDRGHSPLHF.

This clonotype was observed a few times. The rearrangement links TRBV4-1 to TRBJ1-1; 9 nucleotides line up with TRBD1. V gave up 3 bases and J gave up 5 bases; unmatched junction bases: 7. The germline V gene has CDR1 MGHRA and CDR2 YSYEKL. CDR3 size: 15 residues. CDR3 residues: CASSHGGTGRTEAFF. In DNA, the CDR3 is TGCGCCAGCAGCCACGGTGGGACAGGGCGAACTGAAGCTTTCTTT.